This T cell receptor beta chain was captured in a study of shared clonotypes between healthy human individuals. Across the whole study: There were three CD4 naive, three CD4 memory, two CD8 naive and one CD8 memory plates per donor.

Whole-study results and caveats: At large depth, rarefaction still showed sorted-subset sequencing to be incomplete.

J gave up 3 bases and V 4 bases, and 5 bases lay outside the gene matches. The CDR3 runs 14 residues. CDR1 and CDR2 from the germline V gene are SGHDT and YYEEEE. In the source study's methods: For the immunoSEQ data, sequences were junction-only without quality scores, so filtering differed. This table comes from immunoSEQ multiplex PCR, and its TCRdb copy is limited to in-frame clones, with some not included. V and J calls and clone size are as listed in that table; D and trimming were resolved from the DNA. The sample contains approximately 980,000 clones, over 75% of which appear only once. There are a few counts of this clone. The antigen remains unidentified.

The source material was memory CD4+ T cells sorted from blood. Stated subset: CD45RA-negative fraction. The chain uses TRBV5-6 and TRBJ2-5, with 8 nucleotides matching TRBD2. The receptor comes from a man younger than 35 in good health. In nucleotides, the CDR3 is TGTGCCAGCAGCCCCGTTAGCGGGAAAGAGACCCAGTACTTC. It codes for CASSPVSGKETQYF.